The clone carrying this T cell receptor (beta chain) has just a few counts. Its cognate antigen is unknown. These data originate in a study of CD8 T cells in ankylosing spondylitis. Findings and caveats of the study: Ankylosing spondylitis blood appeared to be characterized by a TCR beta motif of 8 or 9 highly homologous variants.

TCRdb used MiXCR to reprocess the 5' RACE reads, holding one entry per CDR3 protein. The profile shows about 800,000 distinct CDR3 sequences, approximately 10% of them singletons. This sequence originates from a male donor with ankylosing spondylitis. The sequenced sample consisted of blood, either unsorted or a sorted T cell fraction (not recorded which).

CDR3 in amino acids: CATSDGGQGASQPQHF. CDR3 nucleotide sequence: TGTGCCACCAGTGACGGAGGACAGGGGGCTTCTCAGCCCCAGCATTTT. The chain employs TRBV24-1 and TRBJ1-5; 11 bases match TRBD1. The J segment lost 6 bases and the V segment lost 4 bases, leaving 7 bases of the junction unmatched. Germline CDR1 and CDR2: KGHDR and SFDVKD. The CDR3 has 16 amino acids.